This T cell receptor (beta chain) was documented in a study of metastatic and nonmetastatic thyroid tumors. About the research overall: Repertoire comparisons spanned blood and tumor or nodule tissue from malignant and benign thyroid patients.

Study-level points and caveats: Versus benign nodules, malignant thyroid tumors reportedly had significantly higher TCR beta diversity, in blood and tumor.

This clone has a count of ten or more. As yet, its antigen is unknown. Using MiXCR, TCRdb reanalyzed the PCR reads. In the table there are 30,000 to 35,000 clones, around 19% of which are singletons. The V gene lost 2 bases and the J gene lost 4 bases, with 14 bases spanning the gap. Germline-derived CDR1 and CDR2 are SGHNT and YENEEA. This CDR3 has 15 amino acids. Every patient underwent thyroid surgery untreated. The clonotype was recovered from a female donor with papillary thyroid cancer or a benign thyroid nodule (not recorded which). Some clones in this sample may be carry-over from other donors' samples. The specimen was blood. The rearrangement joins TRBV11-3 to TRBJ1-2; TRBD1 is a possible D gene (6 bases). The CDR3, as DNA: TGTGCCAGCAGCTTATATCCCGGACAGTTCTATGGCTACACCTTC. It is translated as CASSLYPGQFYGYTF.